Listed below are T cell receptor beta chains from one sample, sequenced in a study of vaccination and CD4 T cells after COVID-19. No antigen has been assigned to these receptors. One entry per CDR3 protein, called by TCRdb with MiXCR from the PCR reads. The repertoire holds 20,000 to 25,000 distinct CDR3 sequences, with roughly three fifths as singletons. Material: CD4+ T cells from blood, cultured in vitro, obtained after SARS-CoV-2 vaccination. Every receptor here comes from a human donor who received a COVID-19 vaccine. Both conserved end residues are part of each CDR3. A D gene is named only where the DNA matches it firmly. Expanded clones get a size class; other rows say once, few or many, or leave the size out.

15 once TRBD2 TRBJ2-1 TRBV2 TGTGCCAGCAGTTTCGCGGGGGGTTCCTACAATGAGCAGTTCTTC CASSFAGGSYNEQFF
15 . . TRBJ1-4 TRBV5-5 TGTGCCAGCAGCTTACAGACTGCAACTAATGAAAAACTGTTTTTT CASSLQTATNEKLFF
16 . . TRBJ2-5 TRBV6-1 TGTGCCAGCAGCCCAAAAAGTCATACATGGTGGGAGACCCAGTACTTC CASSPKSHTWWETQYF
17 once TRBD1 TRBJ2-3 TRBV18 TGTGCCAGCTCCCCCAAGCCGAGGGGGCAAAGCACAGATACGCAATATTTT CASSPKPRGQSTDTQYF
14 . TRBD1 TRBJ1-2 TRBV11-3 TGTGCCAGCAGCTTTCTGAGACAGGGAAGTGGCTACACCTTC CASSFLRQGSGYTF
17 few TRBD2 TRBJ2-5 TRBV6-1 TGTGCCAGCAGTAGGGGAATAGGACTAGCGGCTGGAAAGACCCAGTACTTC CASSRGIGLAAGKTQYF
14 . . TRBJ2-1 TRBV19 TGTGCCAGTAGTATAGATACTGGGGCCGGTGAGCAGTTCTTC CASSIDTGAGEQFF
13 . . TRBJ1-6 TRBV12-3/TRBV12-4 TGTGCCAGCGGGGCAGGGCGGGGTTCACCCCTCCACTTT CASGAGRGSPLHF
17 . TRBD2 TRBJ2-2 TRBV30 TGTGCCTGGAGTGTACAATACGGGGGGGTCCTCACCGGGGAGCTGTTTTTT CAWSVQYGGVLTGELFF
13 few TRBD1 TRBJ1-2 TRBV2 TGTGCCAGCACCGTTGACAGGGGCGGTGGCTACACCTTC CASTVDRGGGYTF
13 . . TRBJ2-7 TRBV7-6 TGTGCCAGCAGCCGGGACACCACCTTAGGGCAGTACTTC CASSRDTTLGQYF
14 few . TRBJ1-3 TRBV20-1 TGCAGTGCTAGAGGAGGGGGACGTGGAAACACCATATATTTT CSARGGGRGNTIYF
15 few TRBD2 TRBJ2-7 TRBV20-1 TGCAGTGCTCCCCTAGCGGGTACGACTCAATACGAGCAGTACTTC CSAPLAGTTQYEQYF
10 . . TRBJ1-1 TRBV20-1 TGCAGTGCTAGGAGGGTAGAAGCTTTCTTT CSARRVEAFF
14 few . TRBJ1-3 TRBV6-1 TGTGCCAGCAGTGATTTCTCCTCTGGAAACACCATATATTTT CASSDFSSGNTIYF
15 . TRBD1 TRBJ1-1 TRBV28 TGTGCCAGCAGGCGACAGGGGGCTAGGAACACTGAAGCTTTCTTT CASRRQGARNTEAFF
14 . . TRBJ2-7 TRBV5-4 TGTGCCAGCAGCTTTCGCCCTAGCTCCTACGAGCAGTACTTC CASSFRPSSYEQYF
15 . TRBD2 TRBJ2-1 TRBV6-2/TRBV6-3 TGTGCCAGCAGTCCTAGACTAGCGAAGGGCAATGAGCAGTTCTTC CASSPRLAKGNEQFF
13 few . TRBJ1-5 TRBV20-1 TGCAGTGCTAGCACAGGAAACAATCAGCCCCAGCATTTT CSASTGNNQPQHF
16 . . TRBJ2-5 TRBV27 TGTGCCAGCAGCCTCGACACCTACCTTTTGCAAGAGACCCAGTACTTC CASSLDTYLLQETQYF
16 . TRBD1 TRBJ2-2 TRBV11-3 TGTGCCAGCAGCTTAGATCGAGGGGGCGCCGCCGGGGAGCTGTTTTTT CASSLDRGGAAGELFF
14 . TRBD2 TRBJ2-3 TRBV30 TGTGCCTGGAGTCCCGGGACTAGCGCACATACGCAGTATTTT CAWSPGTSAHTQYF
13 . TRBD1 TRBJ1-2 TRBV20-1 TGCAGTGCTAGCCTGACAGGGGCCTATGGCTACACCTTC CSASLTGAYGYTF
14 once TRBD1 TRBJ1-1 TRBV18 TGTGCCAGCTCGCCGACAGGGGTTGGCACTGAAGCTTTCTTT CASSPTGVGTEAFF
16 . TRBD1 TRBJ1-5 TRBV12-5 TGTGCTAGTGGTTTGGTACCCAGGGGGCTCGATCAGCCCCAGCATTTT CASGLVPRGLDQPQHF
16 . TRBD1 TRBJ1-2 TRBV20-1 TGCAGTGCTAGTCCCTCGGACAGGGCAACTAACTATGGCTACACCTTC CSASPSDRATNYGYTF
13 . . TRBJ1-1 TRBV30 TGTGCCTGGAGGGACAGTATGAACACTGAAGCTTTCTTT CAWRDSMNTEAFF
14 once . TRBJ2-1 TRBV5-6 TGTGCCAGCAGCTTGGATAGGCTTTCGGGTGAGCAGTTCTTC CASSLDRLSGEQFF
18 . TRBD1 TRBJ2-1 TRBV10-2 TGCGCCAGCAGCGGACAGGGGGCGACTGCGAGCTCCTACAATGAGCAGTTCTTC CASSGQGATASSYNEQFF
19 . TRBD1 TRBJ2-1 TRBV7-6 TGTGCCAGCAGCTTAGAAGGACAGGGTGGGTTCTCTGCGAAAAATGAGCAGTTCTTC CASSLEGQGGFSAKNEQFF
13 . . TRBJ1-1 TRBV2 TGTGCCAGCAGTTTGGGGACGAACACTGAAGCTTTCTTT CASSLGTNTEAFF
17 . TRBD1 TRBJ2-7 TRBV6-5 TGTGCCAGCAGTTACGGCCAGGGGGCGAAGGGTGACTACGAGCAGTACTTC CASSYGQGAKGDYEQYF
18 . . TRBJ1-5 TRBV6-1 TGTGCCAGCAGTGAAGGTCCTCCGGGGATAGCGAGCAATCAGCCCCAGCATTTT CASSEGPPGIASNQPQHF
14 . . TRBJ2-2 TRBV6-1 TGTGCCATCTACAGGTCCTTGAACACCGGGGAGCTGTTTTTT CAIYRSLNTGELFF
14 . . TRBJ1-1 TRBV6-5 TGTGCCAGCAGTTACTCGACAGTGAACACTGAAGCTTTCTTT CASSYSTVNTEAFF
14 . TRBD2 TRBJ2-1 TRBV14 TGTGCCAGCAGCTTCGAGCGGGGTCACAATGAGCAGTTCTTC CASSFERGHNEQFF
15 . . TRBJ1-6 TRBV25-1 TGTGCCAGCAGTGAATTTATCGGCTATAATTCACCCCTCCACTTT CASSEFIGYNSPLHF
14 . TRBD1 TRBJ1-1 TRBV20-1 TGCAGTGCCAGAGGGAACAGGGGCGGTACTGAAGCTTTCTTT CSARGNRGGTEAFF
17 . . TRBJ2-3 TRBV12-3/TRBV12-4 TGTGCCAGCAGTTTAGTTTCGGGCAGGGGTCCCTCAGATACGCAGTATTTT CASSLVSGRGPSDTQYF
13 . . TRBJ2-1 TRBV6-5 TGTGCCAGCAGTTACAAGGAGTACAATGAGCAGTTCTTC CASSYKEYNEQFF
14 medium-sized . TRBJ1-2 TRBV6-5 TGTGCCAGCAGTTACAGGGGAGAGGGGCTTGGCTACACCTTC CASSYRGEGLGYTF
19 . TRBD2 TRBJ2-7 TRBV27 TGTGCCAGCAGTACTCGACTAGCGGGGGGGCAGTATCGCGTATACGAGCAGTACTTC CASSTRLAGGQYRVYEQYF
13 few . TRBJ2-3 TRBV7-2 TGTGCCAGCAGCTTAGAGACTAGGAATACGCAGTATTTT CASSLETRNTQYF
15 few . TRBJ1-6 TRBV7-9 TGTGCCAGCAGCTTAGTGGGCCGGAGGAATTCACCCCTCCACTTT CASSLVGRRNSPLHF
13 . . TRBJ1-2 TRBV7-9 TGTGCCAGCAGCCTCAACAGGGAGCTTGGCTACACCTTC CASSLNRELGYTF